Detailed here is one T cell receptor beta chain. This record comes from a study of blood T cell repertoires in COVID-19. Study summary: Samples taken during acute and convalescent COVID-19 were collected in the United States, Italy and Spain. The cDNA or gDNA used as material had been derived from T cells, B-cell-depleted T cells, or PBMCs.

In the authors' methods: For nucleated cells, counts were estimated from reference gene primer amplification. Generated by immunoSEQ multiplex PCR, the TCRdb table keeps only in-frame clones and is missing some. That table gives V, J and clone size, and the DNA gave D and trimming. The sample has around 130,000 clones, about 82% seen once. The J segment lost 3 bases and the V segment lost 6 bases, leaving 10 bases of the junction unmatched. The CDR3 runs to 16 residues. Germline V gene sequence: CDR1 MDHEN, CDR2 SYDVKM. The sequence was obtained from a man aged 55 to 70 with active or convalescent COVID-19. The chain couples TRBV28 to TRBJ2-4; 8 bases are a match to TRBD1. Sequenced input: peripheral blood. CDR3 coding DNA: TGTGCCAGCAGGAAAGGTCAGGGGGCAGGCAAAAACATTCAGTACTTC. It specifies CASRKGQGAGKNIQYF.